These 15 T cell receptor beta chains came from one sample sequenced in a study of T cells after yellow fever vaccination (dated by TCRdb to between 2019 and 2020). Receptor libraries were prepared by 5' RACE. Sequenced using an Illumina HiSeq 2500. Clones were called with MiXCR by TCRdb after fastp trimmed the public reads at Q25, and only in-frame beta chains were retained. Rows are unified per CDR3 protein, each entry keeping the most common DNA and genes. The table for this sample lists about 260,000 distinct CDR3 sequences; over 10% of them were counted only once. The ten most abundant clones make up 0.4% to 0.55% of the sample. Reading the label with the study, this specimen's treatment or condition is: live attenuated yellow fever vaccine strain. The source material was CD4+ T cells sorted from PBMCs, sampled 45 days after the yellow fever booster vaccination. The receptors stem from a man aged 25 to 40 who received the YFV17D yellow fever vaccine.

This chain links TRBV2 with TRBJ2-2; D perhaps matches TRBD2 (6 bases). V was clipped by 6 bases and J by 6 bases, with 11 bases between them. The CDR3 covers 13 residues. The germline V gene has CDR1 SNHLY and CDR2 FYNNEI. CDR3 in amino acids: CASSEGLPGELFF. The CDR3 DNA reads as TGTGCCAGCAGCGAGGGACTTCCCGGGGAGCTGTTTTTT.

This clonotype was counted at least ten times. The chain is built from TRBV7-2 and TRBJ2-3; D remains unclear. V shed 1 base and J shed 5 bases, with 7 bases lying between them. This CDR3 is built from 13 residues. Looked up from germline, CDR1 is SGHTA and CDR2 is FQGNSA. CDR3 in DNA: TGTGCCAGCAGCTTAGGGTCAGGAGATACGCAGTATTTT. Amino acids: CASSLGSGDTQYF.

Ten or more counts support this clonotype. The J gene is TRBJ1-1, the V gene TRBV20-1, with 7 bases matching TRBD1. Germline values: CDR1 DFQATT, CDR2 SNEGSKA (reference sequence). Trimming took 5 bases from V and 2 from J; bases not matched to a gene: 8. CDR3 length: 14 amino acids. The CDR3, as DNA: TGCAGTGCTGTACCGGGACAGCTTAACACTGAAGCTTTCTTT. Protein: CSAVPGQLNTEAFF.

The rearrangement uses TRBV3-1 and TRBJ2-7, with 12 bases aligning to TRBD2. Germline lookup yields CDR1 LGHDT and CDR2 YNNKEL (reference sequence). The CDR3 covers 17 residues. The junction had 5 bases not matched to a gene; V was cut back by 1 base and J by 1 base. The CDR3 sequence: CASSQGASGRGSYEQYF. CDR3 DNA: TGTGCCAGCAGCCAAGGGGCTAGCGGGAGGGGTTCCTACGAGCAGTACTTC.

V is TRBV20-1 and J is TRBJ2-5, with D hard to call. Germline V gene lookup returns CDR1 DFQATT and CDR2 SNEGSKA (reference sequence). V lost 1 base and J lost 5, with 5 bases in between. The CDR3 is 11 amino acids. CDR3 coding DNA: TGCAGTGCTAGAGTTGTGGAGACCCAGTACTTC. Its translation: CSARVVETQYF.

This clonotype was seen only a few times. The chain couples TRBV6-2 or TRBV6-3 to TRBJ2-7, with D uncertain. Germline V gene lookup returns CDR1 MNHEY and CDR2 SVGEGT. This CDR3 is built from 12 residues. Trimming pared 6 bases from V and 2 bases from J, leaving 8 bases between. The CDR3 here is CASRDGAYEQYF. CDR3 nucleotide sequence: TGTGCCAGCAGGGACGGAGCCTACGAGCAGTACTTC.

This clonotype has more than one count but fewer than ten. V usage is TRBV20-1 and J usage is TRBJ2-3, with 8 bases lining up with TRBD2. With V trimmed by 6 bases and J by 0 bases, 8 bases remained unmatched. Germline V CDR1 and CDR2: DFQATT, SNEGSKA (reference sequence). The CDR3 consists of 15 residues. CDR3 in DNA: TGCAGTGCCAGACCGGGAGGGACTAGCACAGATACGCAGTATTTT. This gives the protein CSARPGGTSTDTQYF.

The sample holds a few counts of this clonotype. This rearrangement joins TRBV7-9 to TRBJ2-3; 7 positions match TRBD2. After removal of 1 base from V and 4 bases from J, the junction contained 8 bases not matched to a gene. This CDR3 contains 16 residues. Germline CDR1 reads SEHNR; CDR2 reads FQNEAQ (reference sequence). The CDR3 region has the DNA TGTGCCAGCAGCTTAGGGTCCGGACTAGATGCAGATACGCAGTATTTT. Translating it yields CASSLGSGLDADTQYF.

The chain links TRBV20-1 to TRBJ2-2, with 7 bases aligning to TRBD2. Unmatched junction bases numbered 7, after V lost 0 bases and J lost 6 bases. Germline loops: CDR1 DFQATT, CDR2 SNEGSKA (reference sequence). This CDR3 is built from 15 residues. The CDR3 DNA follows: TGCAGTGCTAGAGAAGCCAGCGGGAAGGCCGGGGAGCTGTTTTTT. It translates to CSAREASGKAGELFF.

The chain employs TRBV7-9 and TRBJ2-1; 11 bases align to TRBD2. This CDR3 contains 16 residues. The V gene's germline CDR1 is SEHNR and CDR2 FQNEAQ (reference sequence). Trimming at V came to 5 bases and at J to 0 bases, leaving 3 bases not matched to a gene. In DNA form, the CDR3 reads TGTGCCAGCAGCACTAGCGGGAGTGTCTCCTACAATGAGCAGTTCTTC. This sequence encodes CASSTSGSVSYNEQFF.

This clonotype was seen ten or more times. The gene calls are TRBV6-5 and TRBJ1-1; D call uncertain. The CDR3 length is 14 residues. Trimming took off 1 base at V and 0 bases at J, with 6 bases between the two ends. Germline V gene data show CDR1 as MNHEY and CDR2 as SVGAGI. The CDR3 loop reads CASSYFGLNTEAFF. The CDR3 region has the DNA TGTGCCAGCAGTTACTTCGGATTGAACACTGAAGCTTTCTTT.

This clonotype was seen more than once but under ten times. The chain uses TRBV4-3 and TRBJ2-3; D uncertain. V shed 1 base and J shed 3 bases, with 5 bases lying between them. The germline gives CDR1 LGHNA, CDR2 YSLEER. The CDR3 is 13 residues long. CDR3 protein: CASSQGATDTQYF. CDR3 DNA sequence: TGCGCCAGCAGCCAAGGAGCAACAGATACGCAGTATTTT.

The rearrangement joins TRBV18 to TRBJ2-2, with D maybe TRBD2 (6 bases). Per germline, CDR1 KGHSH and CDR2 LQKENI. The CDR3 contains 18 residues. Trimming took 1 base from V and 3 from J, leaving 18 bases between them. The CDR3 is CASSPLRQGLWDTGELFF. The CDR3 DNA follows: TGTGCCAGCTCACCACTACGGCAGGGACTCTGGGACACCGGGGAGCTGTTTTTT.

J is TRBJ2-4 and V is TRBV28; 9 bases fit TRBD1. Germline V gives CDR1 MDHEN, CDR2 SYDVKM. The V and J ends lost 5 bases and 13 bases, in that order; junction bases with no gene match: 12. The CDR3 runs 14 residues. The CDR3 loop reads CASSTPGQGFGQYF. As DNA, the CDR3 is TGTGCCAGCAGTACACCTGGACAGGGGTTCGGGCAGTACTTC.

The chain joins TRBV6-2 or TRBV6-3 to TRBJ1-2; D remains ambiguous. Germline CDR1 and CDR2: MNHEY and SVGEGT. The length of the CDR3 is 12 residues. Trimming shortened V by 10 bases and J by 6 bases, and 15 bases separated the two germline ends. This CDR3 is CATRRLSHGYTF. The CDR3 DNA is TGTGCCACCCGGAGGCTTTCGCATGGCTACACCTTC.